The 27 T cell receptor beta chains given below trace back to one sample, sequenced in a study of blood T cell repertoires in COVID-19. The data were produced by immunoSEQ multiplex PCR, yet TCRdb's version contains in-frame clones alone and is incomplete. The table records 200,000 to 300,000 clones, approximately 86% of them present only once. Sequenced: peripheral blood. These receptors all come from a woman aged 25 to 39 who had recovered from COVID-19.

This chain connects TRBV21-1 to TRBJ1-5. TRBV21-1 is designated a pseudogene. The CDR3 has 15 amino acids. Written as DNA, the CDR3 is TGTGCCAGCAGCAAAGCCGTAGAGGGCAATCAGCCCCAGCATTTT. Translating it yields CASSKAVEGNQPQHF.

This sequence joins TRBV30 and TRBJ1-1, with D uncertain. This CDR3 is built from 13 residues. Germline assignment: CDR1 GTSNPN and CDR2 SVGIG (reference sequence). Between the trimmed V and J ends, which lost 4 bases and 2 bases, there was a span of 11 bases. The chain's CDR3 is CAWNFIDNTEAFF. The CDR3 DNA reads as TGTGCCTGGAATTTTATAGATAACACTGAAGCTTTCTTT.

The chain's CDR3 is CSVELVQTSMADTQYF. In DNA form, the CDR3 reads TGCAGCGTTGAACTAGTACAGACTAGCATGGCAGATACGCAGTATTTT. This rearrangement joins TRBV29-1 to TRBJ2-3, with 7 bases lining up with TRBD2. The CDR3 consists of 16 residues. The germline CDR1 and CDR2 sequences are SQVTM and ANQGSEA. V was clipped by 2 bases and J by 4 bases; unmatched bases: 12.

This clone was seen only once. The rearrangement uses TRBV29-1 and TRBJ1-1, with TRBD1 as a possible D gene (5 bases). The CDR3 consists of 13 residues. The V end lost 1 base, the J end lost 4 bases, and 10 bases lay between the germline ends. Germline CDR1 and CDR2: SQVTM and ANQGSEA. CDR3 sequence: CSVEVRDGTEAFF. The CDR3 region has the DNA TGCAGCGTTGAAGTCAGGGATGGCACTGAAGCTTTCTTT. Based on the CDR3 plus reference TRBV29-1 and TRBJ1-1, the full variable domain is SAVISQKPSRDICQRGTSLTIQCQVDSQVTMMFWYRQQPGQSLTLIATANQGSEATYESGFVIDKFPISRPNLTFSTLTVSNMSPEDSSIYLCSVEVRDGTEAFFGQGTRLTVV.

The V gene is TRBV28, the J gene TRBJ2-1, with 9 nucleotides matching TRBD2. V was pared by 5 bases and J by 4 bases, with 6 bases of the junction left unmatched. The CDR3 covers 15 residues. From germline, CDR1 is MDHEN and CDR2 SYDVKM. Here the CDR3 reads CASSKIAGGYNEQFF. Here the CDR3 DNA reads TGTGCCAGCAGTAAGATTGCGGGGGGGTACAATGAGCAGTTCTTC.

This clone was found a few times. This rearrangement joins TRBV6-2 or TRBV6-3 to TRBJ2-5; 8 bases map to TRBD2. CDR1 and CDR2 (germline): MNHEY, SVGEGT. The length of the CDR3 is 16 residues. Trimming removed 5 bases from V and 2 bases from J; junction bases left unmatched: 10. The CDR3 DNA sequence: TGTGCCAGCAGTCGACCAAGCGGGGGCGGTCAAGAGACCCAGTACTTC. Its protein product is CASSRPSGGGQETQYF.

To note about this clone: The same CDR3 can be traced to other DNA sequences in this sample. J is TRBJ2-1 and V is TRBV4-2, with 8 bases fitting TRBD2. The CDR3 is made up of 16 amino acids. Per the germline V gene, CDR1 is LGHNA and CDR2 is YNFKEQ. Trimming at V came to 0 bases and at J to 6 bases, leaving 7 bases not matched to a gene. This CDR3 reads CASSQDLTGGRNEQFF. The CDR3 nucleotides are TGTGCCAGCAGCCAAGATTTGACGGGGGGGCGCAATGAGCAGTTCTTC.

V is TRBV29-1 and J is TRBJ2-5; TRBD1 agrees at 7 bases. CDR3 length: 14 amino acids. Losses at the gene ends were 6 bases for V and 5 bases for J; bases not matched to a gene: 12. The germline gives CDR1 SQVTM, CDR2 ANQGSEA. CDR3 loop: CSVATGSNGETQYF. CDR3 sequence (DNA): TGCAGCGTAGCGACAGGGTCTAATGGGGAGACCCAGTACTTC.

The chain recombines TRBV5-1 with TRBJ2-2, with D perhaps TRBD1 (5 bases). Trimming shortened V by 3 bases and J by 2 bases, and 8 bases separated the two germline ends. This CDR3 region has 14 residues. Germline CDR1 is SGHRS and CDR2 is YFSETQ. CDR3 bases: TGCGCCAGCAGCTACGACAGAAACACCGGGGAGCTGTTTTTT. Translation: CASSYDRNTGELFF.

The genes are TRBV5-4 and TRBJ2-7; maybe TRBD2 (5 bases). The V end lost 3 bases, the J end lost 3 bases, and 10 bases lay between the germline ends. The CDR3 is made up of 13 amino acids. CDR1 is SGHNT and CDR2 is YYREEE in the germline V gene (reference sequence). The DNA of the CDR3 is TGTGCCAGCAGCTCCGGGAACCGCTACGAGCAGTACTTC. Its protein is CASSSGNRYEQYF. Looking up the rest from reference TRBV5-4 and TRBJ2-7 gives the full variable domain: ETGVTQSPTHLIKTRGQQVTLRCSSQSGHNTVSWYQQALGQGPQFIFQYYREEENGRGNFPPRFSGLQFPNYSSELNVNALELDDSALYLCASSSGNRYEQYFGPGTRLTVT.

In its sample, this clone was seen once. The chain couples TRBV5-6 to TRBJ1-2; 9 positions agree with TRBD1. Germline values: CDR1 SGHDT, CDR2 YYEEEE. The CDR3 is 14 amino acids. Trimming cost V 3 bases and J 2 bases; bases outside gene matches: 2. The CDR3 DNA reads as TGTGCCAGCAGCTCGACAGGGGGAAACTATGGCTACACCTTC. Translation gives CASSSTGGNYGYTF.

V gene TRBV29-1 combines with J gene TRBJ1-2; D not certain. In germline, CDR1 is SQVTM, CDR2 ANQGSEA. V was clipped by 2 bases and J by 8 bases, with 9 bases between them. This CDR3 spans 11 amino acids. The CDR3 loop is CSVEHQLGYTF. The DNA of the CDR3 is TGCAGCGTTGAACACCAGTTGGGCTACACCTTC. Drawing the rest from reference TRBV29-1 and TRBJ1-2, the complete variable domain is SAVISQKPSRDICQRGTSLTIQCQVDSQVTMMFWYRQQPGQSLTLIATANQGSEATYESGFVIDKFPISRPNLTFSTLTVSNMSPEDSSIYLCSVEHQLGYTFGSGTRLTVV.

V and J are TRBV20-1 and TRBJ1-2; D is undetermined. This CDR3 is 11 amino acids long. Trimming left V 6 bases short and J 7 bases short, with 12 bases between. Germline V lookup: CDR1 DFQATT, CDR2 SNEGSKA (reference sequence). The CDR3: CSARRGGGYTF. DNA for the CDR3: TGCAGTGCCCGCCGAGGTGGTGGCTACACCTTC.

The chain has TRBV19 and TRBJ1-5; no reliable D call. Germline V lookup: CDR1 LNHDA, CDR2 SQIVND (reference sequence). This CDR3 comprises 12 residues. Between the trimmed V and J ends, which lost 5 bases and 5 bases, there was a span of 7 bases. CDR3 bases: TGTGCCAGTAGTCCTCCTTATCAGCCCCAGCATTTT. Translated, it gives CASSPPYQPQHF.

The chain couples TRBV19 to TRBJ2-7; 9 positions match TRBD1. With 3 bases clipped from V and 2 bases from J, the junction kept 2 bases outside the gene matches. The germline gives CDR1 LNHDA, CDR2 SQIVND (reference sequence). The CDR3 contains 14 residues. Written as DNA, the CDR3 is TGTGCCAGTAGTATCGGGACAGGGACCTACGAGCAGTACTTC. As protein: CASSIGTGTYEQYF.

The V gene is TRBV19, the J gene TRBJ1-2; a possible D gene is TRBD1 (6 bases). The CDR3 has 10 amino acids. The V end lost 9 bases, the J end lost 6 bases, and 8 bases lay between the germline ends. The V gene's germline CDR1 is LNHDA and CDR2 SQIVND (reference sequence). The CDR3 loop is CASYRDGYTF. The CDR3 coding sequence is TGTGCCAGCTACAGGGATGGCTACACCTTC.

This chain uses TRBV18 with TRBJ2-7; 8 bases fit TRBD1. Per germline, CDR1 KGHSH and CDR2 LQKENI. The trim removed 6 bases at V and 5 bases at J, leaving 6 bases unmatched. The CDR3 is made up of 13 amino acids. CDR3 DNA: TGTGCCAGCTCGCCGGGACAGGTTGACGAGCAGTACTTC. It translates to CASSPGQVDEQYF.

This chain connects TRBV3-1 (or the pseudogene TRBV3-2) to TRBJ2-7, with 9 bases fitting TRBD1. This CDR3 is 14 amino acids long. Losses at the gene ends were 2 bases for V and 8 bases for J; bases not matched to a gene: 7. Germline V gene lookup returns CDR1 LGHDT and CDR2 YNNKEL (reference sequence). The DNA for the CDR3 is TGTGCCAGCAGCCAAAAAGGACAGGGGCTCAAGCAGTACTTC. Translated: CASSQKGQGLKQYF.

This rearrangement joins TRBV7-3 to TRBJ2-1; 8 bases agree with TRBD1. The V gene's germline CDR1 is SGHTA and CDR2 FQGTGA. V dropped 1 base and J dropped 9; count of bases not matched to a gene: 11. This CDR3 region has 16 residues. The CDR3 DNA is TGTGCCAGCAGCTTAAAACCCCAGGGGGCGCCGGTTGAGCAGTTCTTC. Encoded protein: CASSLKPQGAPVEQFF.

The sample holds one count of this clone. V usage is TRBV2 and J usage is TRBJ1-1, with a possible D match to TRBD1 (5 bases). The germline V gene encodes CDR1 SNHLY and CDR2 FYNNEI. The CDR3 has 14 amino acids. Trimming removed 6 bases at V and 3 bases at J, with 14 bases between. Written as DNA, the CDR3 is TGTGCCAGCAGGTGGGACCCGGGGGACACTGAAGCTTTCTTT. It translates to CASRWDPGDTEAFF.

The gene calls are TRBV20-1 and TRBJ2-1, with 7 bases identical to TRBD1. Per the germline V gene, CDR1 is DFQATT and CDR2 is SNEGSKA (reference sequence). With V trimmed by 3 bases and J by 7 bases, 9 bases remained unmatched. CDR3 length: 14 residues. CDR3 sequence (DNA): TGCAGTGCTAGTGGCCAGGGGGTATTTAATGAGCAGTTCTTC. Translating it yields CSASGQGVFNEQFF.

The chain recombines TRBV6-6 with TRBJ1-2, with no clear D. Trimming stripped 4 bases from V and 0 bases from J, with 12 bases between. CDR1 is MNHNY and CDR2 is SVGAGI in the germline V gene (reference sequence). The CDR3 is made up of 15 amino acids. The CDR3 is CASSWGGDANYGYTF. CDR3 DNA: TGTGCCAGCAGTTGGGGAGGAGACGCTAACTATGGCTACACCTTC.

J is TRBJ2-4 and V is TRBV11-1, with D perhaps matching TRBD1 (5 bases). Trimming left V 5 bases short and J 2 bases short, with 10 bases between. The CDR3 has 14 residues. The V gene's germline CDR1 is SGHAT and CDR2 FQDESV (reference sequence). The CDR3 nucleotides are TGTGCCAGCAGCCCTAGGGGCACCAAAAACATTCAGTACTTC. Translated: CASSPRGTKNIQYF.

The CDR3: CSVEESTNYGYTF. CDR3 bases: TGCAGCGTTGAAGAGAGCACTAACTATGGCTACACCTTC. The V call is TRBV29-1, the J call TRBJ1-2; no reliable D call. The CDR3 extends over 13 amino acids. CDR1 is SQVTM and CDR2 is ANQGSEA in the germline V gene. The germline V and J ends were trimmed by 0 bases and 0 bases, with 5 bases remaining between them.

CDR3 amino acids: CASGQGLETQYF. The CDR3 DNA sequence: TGTGCCAGCGGACAGGGTCTGGAGACCCAGTACTTC. The V call is TRBV19, the J call TRBJ2-5; TRBD1 matches 8 bases. Unmatched junction bases numbered 5, after V lost 9 bases and J lost 5 bases. This CDR3 is 12 amino acids long. The germline V gene encodes CDR1 LNHDA and CDR2 SQIVND (reference sequence).

This chain joins TRBV9 and TRBJ2-5, with D perhaps matching TRBD1 (6 bases). This CDR3 is built from 13 residues. Germline V gene lookup returns CDR1 SGDLS and CDR2 YYNGEE. V was shortened by 3 bases and J by 3 bases, with 9 bases between the two germline ends. The CDR3 loop is CASSEQGEETQYF. DNA of the CDR3: TGTGCCAGCAGCGAACAGGGAGAAGAGACCCAGTACTTC.

The chain uses TRBV6-5 and TRBJ1-1, with TRBD1 identical over 7 bases. Germline loops: CDR1 MNHEY, CDR2 SVGAGI. V lost 6 bases to trimming and J lost 3 bases; unmatched junction nucleotides: 7. This CDR3 has 14 amino acids. The CDR3 bases are TGTGCCAGCAGACAGGACAGGTCATACACTGAAGCTTTCTTT. It specifies CASRQDRSYTEAFF.